The clone carrying this TCR beta chain was seen at least ten times. TCR beta cDNA was reverse-transcribed from about 500 ng of total RNA. The reaction used a constant-region primer and ProtoScript II reverse transcriptase. Each TCR beta library was derived from three nested multiplex PCR rounds that employed slightly modified ARM-PCR. TRBV1-TRBV30 forward primers paired with a C-beta reverse primer drove the first two PCR rounds, about 10 cycles each. TCRdb fed the multiplex PCR reads into MiXCR, producing one record per CDR3 protein. The top ten clones hold roughly 10% of a sample with about 320,000 distinct CDR3 sequences, about 60% of them seen once. Germline CDR1 MNHEY, CDR2 SVGAGI. V lost 7 bases and J 2 bases, leaving 8 bases between the germline ends. The CDR3 sequence is 12 residues long. The data stem from a study of tumor-infiltrating lymphocytes in primary liver carcinoma. Germline DNA was also extracted, with blood RNA taken from unsorted whole blood.

What was sequenced was peripheral blood. The sequence came from a man aged 35 to 55 with primary liver carcinoma and hepatitis B virus infection. The chain joins TRBV6-5 to TRBJ2-5; D is unclear. CDR3 bases: TGTGCCAGCACCCCAGATCAAGAGACCCAGTACTTC. Protein product: CASTPDQETQYF.